A single sample gave rise to the 20 T cell receptor beta chains below, sequenced in a study of T cells in Graves' hyperthyroidism and ophthalmopathy. RNA transcripts served as the template for amplifying TCR beta CDR3 regions. HTBI primers were used for first-round RT-PCR of the TCR CDR3. TCRdb fed the multiplex PCR reads into MiXCR, producing one record per CDR3 protein. The sample has approximately 710,000 distinct CDR3 sequences, around a sixth seen once. Input material: blood. The receptors derive from a man aged 45-60 years with Graves' hyperthyroidism.

A note on this clonotype: The CDR3 does not close with the conserved phenylalanine or tryptophan, likely indicating a read error. The CDR3 region has the DNA TGCAGTGCTGACCTTAGCGGGAGCTCCTACGAGCAGTACTCC. Translated: CSADLSGSSYEQYS. This rearrangement joins TRBV20-1 to TRBJ2-7, with 9 nucleotides matching TRBD2. The CDR3 length is 14 residues. The germline V gene encodes CDR1 DFQATT and CDR2 SNEGSKA (reference sequence). Germline trimming cut 5 bases from V and 0 bases from J; bases unmatched to any gene: 5.

The V call is TRBV6-1, the J call TRBJ1-2; 8 positions match TRBD1. The junction had 6 bases not matched to a gene; V was cut back by 6 bases and J by 6 bases. The length of the CDR3 is 13 residues. CDR1 and CDR2 from the germline V gene are MNHNS and SASEGT. The chain's CDR3 is CASSGQGTDGYTF. In DNA, the CDR3 is TGTGCCAGCAGCGGACAGGGAACCGATGGCTACACCTTC.

The CDR3, as DNA: TGCAGCGTAGATGAGGACGGAAGGTCGGATACGCAGTATTTT. Translating gives CSVDEDGRSDTQYF. The chain combines TRBV29-1 with TRBJ2-3; D is undetermined. Per the germline V gene, CDR1 is SQVTM and CDR2 is ANQGSEA. V was shortened by 6 bases and J by 6 bases, with 19 bases between the two germline ends. The CDR3 length is 14 residues.

This clonotype was counted ten times or more. The chain has TRBV2 and TRBJ2-7, with D hard to call. Deletions cut 3 bases from V and 4 bases from J, with 7 bases between. The CDR3 is 12 amino acids. The V gene's germline CDR1 is SNHLY and CDR2 FYNNEI. Here the CDR3 DNA reads TGTGCCAGCAGTGACGGTTATTACGAGCAGTACTTC. Its translation: CASSDGYYEQYF. Full variable domain (missing parts from reference TRBV2 and TRBJ2-7): EPEVTQTPSHQVTQMGQEVILRCVPISNHLYFYWYRQILGQKVEFLVSFYNNEISEKSEIFDDQFSVERPDGSNFTLKIRSTKLEDSAMYFCASSDGYYEQYFGPGTRLTVT.

This clonotype was detected ten times or more. The chain uses TRBV28 and TRBJ2-1, with 7 nucleotides matching TRBD2. Germline lookup yields CDR1 MDHEN and CDR2 SYDVKM. The CDR3 totals 16 residues. V gave up 6 bases and J gave up 0 bases; unmatched junction bases: 8. CDR3 nucleotide sequence: TGTGCCAGCAGCGGGACTACCTGGAGCTCCTACAATGAGCAGTTCTTC. Amino acid sequence: CASSGTTWSSYNEQFF.

This clonotype was recorded many times. The chain uses TRBV27 and TRBJ2-3; 7 bases fit TRBD2. This CDR3 has 14 amino acids. V trimming: 6 bases; J trimming: 6 bases; junction bases outside the gene matches: 9. Germline V gene sequence: CDR1 MNHEY, CDR2 SMNVEV (reference sequence). The CDR3 spells CASSWFSGADTQYF. The CDR3 bases are TGTGCCAGCAGCTGGTTCAGCGGGGCCGATACGCAGTATTTT.

This clonotype was recorded many times. V and J are TRBV7-9 and TRBJ2-7; either TRBD1 or TRBD2 may fit D (5 bases each). Germline CDR1 is SEHNR and CDR2 is FQNEAQ (reference sequence). The CDR3 runs to 17 residues. V was trimmed by 4 bases and J by 2 bases, leaving 21 bases between them. The CDR3 nucleotides are TGTGCCAGCAGCTCACAATGGACCGGGACCACCGCCTACGAGCAGTACTTC. This translates into CASSSQWTGTTAYEQYF.

The chain recombines TRBV19 with TRBJ2-1; D assignment may be TRBD1 or TRBD2 (5 bases each). V lost 5 bases, J lost 5 bases, and 22 bases lay in between. From germline, CDR1 is LNHDA and CDR2 SQIVND (reference sequence). This CDR3 has 17 residues. The CDR3: CASSPTGTWSANNEQFF. For the CDR3, the DNA is TGTGCCAGTAGTCCGACGGGGACCTGGTCGGCCAACAATGAGCAGTTCTTC.

This clonotype was detected ten times or more. CDR3 sequence: CASREPGQYNSPLHF. The CDR3 nucleotides are TGTGCCAGCAGAGAACCGGGACAATATAATTCACCCCTCCACTTT. The chain carries TRBV6-1 and TRBJ1-6, with D maybe TRBD1 (6 bases). There are 15 residues in the CDR3. V lost 6 bases to trimming and J lost 4 bases, with 13 bases between them. Germline values: CDR1 MNHNS, CDR2 SASEGT.

On this clonotype itself: A junction boundary mismatches the germline segment, possibly from a read error. V gene TRBV5-1 combines with J gene TRBJ2-7; D is undetermined. CDR3 length: 12 amino acids. The germline V gene has CDR1 SGHRS and CDR2 YFSETQ. In DNA form, the CDR3 reads TGCGCCAACAGCTTGGACGACGACGAGCAGTACTTC. It codes for CANSLDDDEQYF.

This clonotype came up many times. The rearrangement links TRBV12-3 or TRBV12-4 to TRBJ1-5; 9 bases fit TRBD1. The CDR3 length is 17 residues. J was trimmed by 10 bases and V by 4 bases; bases with no gene match: 17. Here the CDR3 DNA reads TGTGCCAGCAGTTCGGGACAGGGAACTGGTATCAAACATCCCCAGCATTTT. This encodes CASSSGQGTGIKHPQHF.

This clonotype was recorded at least ten times. CDR3 sequence: CASSQDRRAFDTEAFF. CDR3 in DNA: TGTGCCAGCAGCCAAGACCGCAGGGCTTTCGACACTGAAGCTTTCTTT. V and J are TRBV3-1 and TRBJ1-1, with D tentatively TRBD1 (5 bases). CDR1 is LGHDT and CDR2 is YNNKEL in the germline V gene (reference sequence). The CDR3 sequence is 16 residues long. With 0 bases removed from V and 3 bases from J, the gap between germline ends came to 14 bases.

Ten or more counts support this clonotype. The chain employs TRBV11-2 and TRBJ1-1; TRBD1 agrees at 8 bases. Germline assignment: CDR1 SGHAT and CDR2 FQNNGV. The CDR3 runs 15 residues. Trimming took 3 bases from V and 0 from J; bases not matched to a gene: 3. CDR3 in amino acids: CASSLTGELNTEAFF. The CDR3, as DNA: TGTGCCAGCAGCTTGACAGGGGAACTGAACACTGAAGCTTTCTTT.

The sample holds many counts of this clonotype. V gene TRBV28 combines with J gene TRBJ1-1; the D is unclear. Germline V gene lookup returns CDR1 MDHEN and CDR2 SYDVKM. This CDR3 comprises 15 residues. The V and J ends lost 3 bases and 0 bases respectively, with 11 bases between them. In DNA form, the CDR3 reads TGTGCCAGCAGTTTCAACTCGGCCTTGAACACTGAAGCTTTCTTT. Encoded protein: CASSFNSALNTEAFF.

In its sample, this clonotype was seen a few times. J is TRBJ1-6 and V is TRBV3-2. TRBV3-2 constitutes a pseudogene. The length of the CDR3 is 18 residues. CDR3 DNA sequence: TGTGCCAGCAGCATCCGGGCCCCAGACAGAAAATATAATTCACCCCTCCACTTT. Its protein product is CASSIRAPDRKYNSPLHF.

This clonotype was detected ten times or more. The chain links TRBV11-2 to TRBJ1-1, with no clear D. Germline values: CDR1 SGHAT, CDR2 FQNNGV. Trimming left V 1 base short and J 7 bases short, with 7 bases between. This CDR3 is built from 12 residues. In DNA form, the CDR3 reads TGTGCCAGCAGCTTAGCCATTAGTGAAGCTTTCTTT. Its translation is CASSLAISEAFF.

This clonotype turned up a few times. This chain uses TRBV29-1 with TRBJ1-2, with 10 positions matching TRBD1. Germline V gene data show CDR1 as SQVTM and CDR2 as ANQGSEA. J gave up 4 bases and V 1 base, and 6 bases lay outside the gene matches. The CDR3 extends over 15 amino acids. CDR3 region: CSVEGGQGYLYGYTF. The CDR3 DNA reads TGCAGCGTTGAAGGGGGACAGGGGTACCTCTATGGCTACACCTTC.

The sample holds a few counts of this clonotype. The V and J genes are TRBV5-6 and TRBJ1-5; D is undetermined. Germline CDR1 reads SGHDT; CDR2 reads YYEEEE. The ends were cut back, 2 bases at V and 1 base at J, with 13 bases in the middle. This CDR3 spans 16 amino acids. The CDR3 DNA reads as TGTGCCAGCAGCTTCTTTTGGTCGCAGAGCAATCAGCCCCAGCATTTT. Its protein is CASSFFWSQSNQPQHF. The full variable domain, its missing parts supplied by reference TRBV5-6 and TRBJ1-5, is DAGVTQSPTHLIKTRGQQVTLRCSPKSGHDTVSWYQQALGQGPQFIFQYYEEEERQRGNFPDRFSGHQFPNYSSELNVNALLLGDSALYLCASSFFWSQSNQPQHFGDGTRLSIL.

A few counts support this clonotype. This chain joins TRBV9 and TRBJ2-3; no definite D call. The CDR3 has 15 residues. Germline CDR1 SGDLS, CDR2 YYNGEE. The germline V and J ends were trimmed by 3 bases and 2 bases, with 13 bases remaining between them. The CDR3 loop reads CASSESMSFTDTQYF. DNA of the CDR3: TGTGCCAGCAGCGAGTCTATGTCATTCACAGATACGCAGTATTTT. The entire variable domain, with the rest obtained from reference TRBV9 and TRBJ2-3, is as follows: DSGVTQTPKHLITATGQRVTLRCSPRSGDLSVYWYQQSLDQGLQFLIQYYNGEERAKGNILERFSAQQFPDLHSELNLSSLELGDSALYFCASSESMSFTDTQYFGPGTRLTVL.

This chain links TRBV28 with TRBJ1-1; the D gene is possibly TRBD1 (6 bases). The germline V gene has CDR1 MDHEN and CDR2 SYDVKM. There are 11 residues in the CDR3. With 6 bases removed from V and 8 bases from J, the gap between germline ends came to 10 bases. In DNA, the CDR3 is TGTGCCAGCAGAACAGGGAGGGAAGCTTTCTTT. It is translated as CASRTGREAFF.